What follows are 2 T cell receptor beta chains derived from one specimen sequenced in a study of blood T cell repertoires in COVID-19. The protocol was immunoSEQ multiplex PCR, while the TCRdb copy is restricted to in-frame clones and leaves out a portion. The table shows fewer than 60,000 clones, with about 82% occurring only once. The sequenced sample consisted of peripheral blood. These receptors were taken from a woman older than 75 with acute or convalescent COVID-19.

The J gene is TRBJ2-5, the V gene TRBV5-8; D is possibly TRBD1 (6 bases). Germline lookup yields CDR1 SGHTS and CDR2 YDEGEE. The CDR3 sequence is 12 residues long. V was shortened by 0 bases and J by 12 bases, with 12 bases between the two germline ends. CDR3 sequence: CASSLAVGAKYF. The CDR3, as DNA: TGTGCCAGCAGCTTGGCGGTGGGGGCCAAGTACTTC.

The chain is built from TRBV30 and TRBJ2-2; 11 bases are shared with TRBD1. The CDR3 sequence is 16 residues long. The V gene end was trimmed by 2 bases and the J gene end by 3 bases; junction bases not matched to a gene: 5. The V gene's germline CDR1 is GTSNPN and CDR2 SVGIG (reference sequence). CDR3 DNA sequence: TGTGCCTGGAGTTTCAGGACAGGGGGCGACACCGGGGAGCTGTTTTTT. Amino acids: CAWSFRTGGDTGELFF.